This entry features one T cell receptor (beta chain) sequence. The antigen remains unidentified. The V and J ends lost 4 bases and 6 bases respectively, with 19 bases between them. The CDR3 has 16 amino acids. Germline CDR1 and CDR2: MNHNS and SASEGT. These data belong to a study of cytomegalovirus exposure and HLA in healthy donors. The study ran its PCR with 60 Vbeta and 13 Jbeta primers. Sequenced by immunoSEQ multiplex PCR; TCRdb stores in-frame clones only, minus some. The sample records about 140,000 clones, 80% being singletons. Study outcomes and limitations: TCR beta chains associated with HLA were, in a later analysis, more clonally expanded than equally common others. Fewer N-insertions than the roughly 670-donor mean were reportedly shown by an Asian-associated ancestry cluster in a later analysis.

The origin of this receptor is a male donor in good health and CMV-seropositive. The rearrangement joins TRBV6-1 to TRBJ1-5, with TRBD1 as a possible D gene (5 bases). The sample consisted of PBMCs. DNA for the CDR3: TGTGCCAGCAGTGTTGGGGGGGATTCTTTCGGTCAGCCCCAGCATTTT. Protein sequence: CASSVGGDSFGQPQHF.